This TCR beta chain emerged from a study of shared clonotypes between healthy human individuals. Study-wide points: Donor scarcity curtailed the genetic and exposure-history diversity represented herein.

Unsorted PBMC replicate PCRs used 300 ng DNA, around 28,000 T cell genomes. Unsorted PBMC DNA was sequenced on ten immunoSEQ deep assay plates. Generated by immunoSEQ multiplex PCR, the TCRdb table keeps only in-frame clones and is missing some. The sample records about 470,000 clones, more than 75% being singletons. Germline V gene sequence: CDR1 SGHTA, CDR2 FQGNSA. The CDR3 is made up of 14 amino acids. Losses at the gene ends were 2 bases for V and 8 bases for J; bases not matched to a gene: 6. Notes on this clone: The antigen is not known.

Source material: PBMCs. This TCR derives from a woman aged 40 to 49 in good health. Some clones in this sample may be carry-over from other donors' samples. This chain links TRBV7-2 with TRBJ2-1; TRBD1 matches at 7 bases. The chain's CDR3 is CASSLQGDGDEQFF. The CDR3 DNA reads TGTGCCAGCAGCTTACAGGGGGATGGGGATGAGCAGTTCTTC. The full variable domain, its missing parts supplied by reference TRBV7-2 and TRBJ2-1, is GAGVSQSPSNKVTEKGKDVELRCDPISGHTALYWYRQSLGQGLEFLIYFQGNSAPDKSGLPSDRFSAERTGGSVSTLTIQRTQQEDSAVYLCASSLQGDGDEQFFGPGTRLTVL.